This T cell receptor beta chain was sequenced during a study of OX40 agonist ivuxolimab in advanced cancers. This clone was seen a single time. The antigen is undetermined. Study-level findings and limits: Among patients with partial responses at 0.1-3.0 mg/kg, clonal expansion was among the lowest. Blood T cells, both CD4+ and CD8+, expanded clonally by week 6 at 0.1 to 3.0 mg/kg.

The repertoire was sequenced with immunoSEQ multiplex PCR; TCRdb's copy has only in-frame clones and lacks some. The data contain 60,000 to 90,000 clones, under 85% of them singletons. Exclusion applied to patients with autoimmune disease history or systemic immunosuppression. Trimming cost V 1 base and J 13 bases; bases outside gene matches: 6. CDR1 and CDR2 from the germline V gene are GTSNPN and SVGIG (reference sequence). This CDR3 region has 14 residues. The genes are TRBV30 and TRBJ2-1; 14 bases are a match to TRBD2. The sequence came from an adult with an advanced solid tumor such as melanoma, head and neck, liver or kidney cancer. Sequencing was performed on CD4+ or CD8+ T cells sorted from blood, taken in a trial of the OX40 agonist ivuxolimab. Here the CDR3 reads CAWSAGTSGSYQFF. Written as DNA, the CDR3 is TGTGCCTGGAGTGCCGGGACTAGCGGGAGTTATCAGTTCTTC.